Below are 10 T cell receptor beta chains sequenced from a single sample in a study of T cells in Graves' hyperthyroidism and ophthalmopathy. Amplification of TCR beta CDR3 regions used RNA as the template. The HTBI set primed first-round TCR CDR3 RT-PCR. TCRdb processed the multiplex PCR reads anew with MiXCR; each CDR3 protein has one entry. The table has 750,000 to 900,000 distinct CDR3 sequences, 35% to 45% seen once. What was sequenced was blood. The receptor source for this set is a man younger than 30 with Graves' hyperthyroidism.

This clonotype occurred many times. The chain uses TRBV20-1 and TRBJ1-5, with D perhaps matching TRBD1 (6 bases). Germline CDR1 and CDR2: DFQATT and SNEGSKA (reference sequence). The CDR3 spans 15 residues. The germline V and J ends were trimmed by 1 base and 1 base, with 11 bases remaining between them. CDR3 region: CSARVRGHSNQPQHF. The CDR3 region has the DNA TGCAGTGCTAGAGTGAGGGGACACAGCAATCAGCCCCAGCATTTT.

The rearrangement joins TRBV12-3 or TRBV12-4 to TRBJ1-5; D not certain. The V and J ends lost 6 bases and 9 bases respectively, with 12 bases between them. The CDR3 totals 12 residues. CDR3 in amino acids: CASSIGDRPQHF. Written as DNA, the CDR3 is TGTGCCAGCAGCATTGGAGATCGGCCCCAGCATTTT.

This clonotype was counted a single time. The chain uses TRBV25-1 and TRBJ2-2; unclear D gene. Trimming pared 6 bases from V and 3 bases from J, leaving 11 bases between. The V gene's germline CDR1 is MGHDK and CDR2 SYGVNS. The length of the CDR3 is 14 residues. CDR3 DNA sequence: TGTGCCAGCAGAGCTACGTCGGACACCGGGGAGCTGTTTTTT. This translates into CASRATSDTGELFF.

The chain uses TRBV6-4 and TRBJ1-2, with D maybe TRBD1 (6 bases). Trimming shortened V by 0 bases and J by 5 bases, and 10 bases separated the two germline ends. CDR1 is MRHNA, CDR2 SNTAGT, per germline. The CDR3 is 14 amino acids. CDR3 amino acids: CASSDSEGGYGYTF. CDR3 bases: TGTGCCAGCAGTGACTCGGAAGGGGGTTATGGCTACACCTTC.

V usage is TRBV14 and J usage is TRBJ2-5, with a tentative D call TRBD2 (6 bases). Trimming removed 4 bases from V and 3 bases from J, with 18 bases in between. The germline CDR1 and CDR2 sequences are SGHDN and FVKESK. The CDR3 sequence is 16 residues long. The DNA for the CDR3 is TGTGCCAGCAGCCGGCTAAGGACTGGCGGGGAAGAGACCCAGTACTTC. Amino acid sequence: CASSRLRTGGEETQYF. Full variable domain (missing parts from reference TRBV14 and TRBJ2-5): EAGVTQFPSHSVIEKGQTVTLRCDPISGHDNLYWYRRVMGKEIKFLLHFVKESKQDESGMPNNRFLAERTGGTYSTLKVQPAELEDSGVYFCASSRLRTGGEETQYFGPGTRLLVL.

This clonotype occurred many times. This chain links TRBV10-3 with TRBJ1-2; no clear D. Trimming left V 0 bases short and J 4 bases short, with 12 bases between. Germline CDR1 reads ENHRY; CDR2 reads SYGVKD. The CDR3 loop spans 15 amino acids. The CDR3 DNA sequence: TGTGCCATCAGTGAGTCAATCGGGAGCGTCTATGGCTACACCTTC. Amino acids: CAISESIGSVYGYTF.

This clonotype was counted only a few times. This rearrangement joins TRBV7-2 to TRBJ1-1; 7 nucleotides agree with TRBD1. Germline CDR1 is SGHTA and CDR2 is FQGNSA. The V segment lost 4 bases and the J segment 7 bases; nucleotides outside the gene matches: 6. The CDR3 has 13 residues. CDR3 sequence (DNA): TGTGCCAGCAGCTACACAGGGGACCTTGAAGCTTTCTTT. Its protein product is CASSYTGDLEAFF. Using reference TRBV7-2 and TRBJ1-1 for the parts outside the CDR3, the full variable domain is GAGVSQSPSNKVTEKGKDVELRCDPISGHTALYWYRQSLGQGLEFLIYFQGNSAPDKSGLPSDRFSAERTGGSVSTLTIQRTQQEDSAVYLCASSYTGDLEAFFGQGTRLTVV.

Ten or more counts support this clonotype. The chain couples TRBV20-1 to TRBJ2-7; 7 bases align to TRBD1. This CDR3 contains 11 residues. The germline V gene has CDR1 DFQATT and CDR2 SNEGSKA (reference sequence). After removal of 6 bases from V and 1 base from J, the junction contained 0 bases not matched to a gene. This CDR3 reads CSATGSYEQYF. The CDR3 DNA follows: TGCAGTGCGACAGGGTCCTACGAGCAGTACTTC.

Concerning this clonotype itself: A much larger clone lies a single base off, so this may be a read error. The chain is built from TRBV7-9 and TRBJ2-5; no firm D call. Germline lookup yields CDR1 SEHNR and CDR2 FQNEAQ (reference sequence). The CDR3 consists of 13 residues. Here the CDR3 DNA reads TGTGCCAGCAGCTCGAGTGATCAAGAGACCCAGCACTTC. Protein: CASSSSDQETQHF.

The chain carries TRBV7-9 and TRBJ2-7, with 7 bases identical to TRBD2. Losses at the gene ends were 2 bases for V and 0 bases for J; bases not matched to a gene: 13. The CDR3 covers 18 residues. Germline CDR1 SEHNR, CDR2 FQNEAQ (reference sequence). CDR3 coding DNA: TGTGCCAGCAGCTTATCAGTCCAGCGGGGACCGATCTCCTACGAGCAGTACTTC. Translated, it gives CASSLSVQRGPISYEQYF.